This TCR beta chain was captured in a study of PD-1 blockade in classical Hodgkin lymphoma. Broader study findings: Individuals initiating nivolumab under 1 year after ASCT were excluded.

Indicated time point: cycle 4 day 1 (C4D1), after 6 weeks of nivolumab. After autologous stem cell transplantation all patients relapsed, and prior brentuximab vedotin exposure differed between cohorts. The CD4+ T cells used were purified from thawed PBMCs through magnetic negative selection. The CDR3 is made up of 17 amino acids. CDR1 is SGHTA and CDR2 is FQGTGA in the germline V gene. Trimming at V came to 3 bases and at J to 2 bases, leaving 9 bases not matched to a gene. A note on this clone: The antigen remains undetermined.

Assay used: immunoSEQ multiplex PCR; TCRdb lists only in-frame clones, some missing. Here the sample spans about 13,000 clones, roughly 83% being singletons. This chain uses TRBV7-3 with TRBJ1-2; 10 positions agree with TRBD1. The input for sequencing was CD4+ T cells from blood, taken before the fourth cycle of nivolumab. The sequence was obtained from a human donor with classical Hodgkin lymphoma. The CDR3 bases are TGTGCCAGCAGCTTGACGACAGGGGGCACCCACAACTATGGCTACACCTTC. This sequence encodes CASSLTTGGTHNYGYTF.